This TCR beta chain emerged from a study of CD8 T cells in ankylosing spondylitis. MiXCR, applied by TCRdb to the 5' RACE reads, yields one record per CDR3 protein. In the table there are roughly 280,000 distinct CDR3 sequences, 15% to 25% of which are singletons. This clonotype was counted only a few times. Trimming removed 8 bases at V and 8 bases at J, with 19 bases between. CDR3 length: 15 residues. The clonotype comes from a male donor with ankylosing spondylitis or in good health (not recorded which). The sequencing sample was made of blood, either unsorted or a sorted T cell fraction (not recorded which). The gene calls are TRBV12-3 or TRBV12-4 and TRBJ1-6; no reliable D call. The chain's CDR3 is CASSPRGELHSPLHF. CDR3 nucleotide sequence: TGTGCCAGCTCCCCGAGAGGAGAGCTCCATTCACCCCTCCACTTT.